The sequence of this T cell receptor beta chain was determined in a study of T cell clonotyping in hematopoietic cell transplantation. Germline V gives CDR1 GTSNPN, CDR2 SVGIG (reference sequence). V dropped 0 bases and J dropped 4 bases, with 12 bases sitting between them. The CDR3 has 14 amino acids. This clone appeared once. TCRdb's table, derived via immunoSEQ multiplex PCR, lists solely in-frame clones and lacks some. The sample shows around 6,100 clones, around 32% of them seen only once. The specimen comprised peripheral blood mononuclear cells, sampled 30 days after allogeneic stem cell transplant. The TCR was taken from a female patient aged 50 to 65 who had an allogeneic stem cell transplant from an unrelated donor, so the T cells may come from the graft donor. Some clones in this sample may be carry-over from other donors' samples. This chain connects TRBV30 to TRBJ1-1, with a possible D match to TRBD1 (6 bases). The CDR3 region has the DNA TGTGCCTGGAGTGTAGGGGGAGGGAGCACTGAAGCTTTCTTT. Its protein is CAWSVGGGSTEAFF.